This T cell receptor (beta chain) was identified during a study of T cell repertoires in cytomegalovirus infection. Study background: In public TCR beta signatures, there were indications of both CMV infection and matching HLA type.

V was cut by 4 bases and J by 1 base, with 10 bases left in between. Germline V gives CDR1 SQVTM, CDR2 ANQGSEA. This CDR3 spans 13 amino acids. TCRdb independently ran MiXCR on the reads; one entry per CDR3 protein. In the table there are around 120,000 distinct CDR3 sequences, about 24% of which are singletons. Comment on this clonotype: The antigen remains undetermined.

Study results and limitations: What dominated the ex vivo response were HLA-C-restricted CMV-specific TCR beta clonotypes. Carriage of CMV together with the relevant HLA was identifiable through cumulative public TCR beta family frequency.

The chain carries TRBV29-1 and TRBJ2-5; D is uncertain. Input material: PBMCs, sequenced either directly or after in vitro stimulation (not recorded which). This sequence originates from a human donor in good health (CMV status not recorded). Some clones in this sample may be carry-over from other donors' samples. CDR3 coding DNA: TGCAGCGTTGCTGGGGATTCCCAAGAGACCCAGTACTTC. Its translation is CSVAGDSQETQYF.